What follows are 10 T cell receptor beta chains derived from one specimen sequenced in a study of T cells in localized non-small cell lung cancer. Libraries were prepared by immunoSEQ multiplex PCR; TCRdb keeps only in-frame clonotypes and omits some of them. The sample holds 100,000 or so clones; approximately 90% are singletons and the top ten take about 4%. This sample comprised PBMCs, obtained before any cancer treatment. The receptors were gathered from a woman between 35 and 70 years old with stage II squamous cell lung carcinoma.

This chain joins TRBV15 and TRBJ2-7, with a weak D call TRBD1 (6 bases). V lost 1 base, J lost 1 base, and 14 bases lay in between. The germline CDR1 and CDR2 sequences are LNHNV and YYDKDF (reference sequence). The CDR3 runs 16 residues. The CDR3 sequence: CATSRGAGALSYEQYF. Here the CDR3 DNA reads TGTGCCACCAGCAGAGGGGCAGGGGCCTTATCCTACGAGCAGTACTTC. Together with reference TRBV15 and TRBJ2-7, the CDR3 gives the full variable domain: DAMVIQNPRYQVTQFGKPVTLSCSQTLNHNVMYWYQQKSSQAPKLLFHYYDKDFNNEADTPDNFQSRRPNTSFCFLDIRSPGLGDTAMYLCATSRGAGALSYEQYFGPGTRLTVT.

V gene TRBV19 combines with J gene TRBJ2-7; 8 bases are a match to TRBD2. V shed 4 bases, J shed 0 bases, and the junction held 5 bases outside the gene matches. The CDR3 spans 15 residues. Germline values: CDR1 LNHDA, CDR2 SQIVND (reference sequence). This chain's CDR3 is CASSRIAGSSYEQYF. For the CDR3, the DNA is TGTGCCAGTAGTAGAATAGCGGGGAGCTCCTACGAGCAGTACTTC.

The CDR3 loop is CASRRQGAAYEQYF. Written as DNA, the CDR3 is TGTGCCAGCAGACGACAGGGGGCGGCCTACGAGCAGTACTTC. The V gene is TRBV28, the J gene TRBJ2-7; 10 bases align to TRBD1. The V gene end was trimmed by 6 bases and the J gene end by 2 bases; junction bases not matched to a gene: 4. This CDR3 spans 14 amino acids. Germline loops: CDR1 MDHEN, CDR2 SYDVKM.

The chain has TRBV18 and TRBJ2-3; 10 bases are a match to TRBD2. The CDR3 loop spans 18 amino acids. Germline lookup yields CDR1 KGHSH and CDR2 LQKENI. The J segment lost 0 bases and the V segment lost 2 bases, leaving 8 bases of the junction unmatched. The CDR3 loop is CASSPGSGRARSTDTQYF. In nucleotides, the CDR3 is TGTGCCAGCTCACCAGGCAGCGGGAGGGCCCGAAGCACAGATACGCAGTATTTT.

The chain carries TRBV15 and TRBJ1-1, with D possibly matching TRBD1 (5 bases). The CDR3 is made up of 15 amino acids. V was clipped by 0 bases and J by 6 bases, with 14 bases between them. CDR1 is LNHNV, CDR2 YYDKDF, per germline (reference sequence). The CDR3 loop reads CATSRESGGIAEAFF. In DNA, the CDR3 is TGTGCCACCAGCAGAGAGTCGGGGGGTATCGCTGAAGCTTTCTTT.

The V and J genes are TRBV14 and TRBJ2-7, with 7 bases aligning to TRBD1. Trimming at V came to 7 bases and at J to 7 bases, leaving 13 bases not matched to a gene. The V gene's germline CDR1 is SGHDN and CDR2 FVKESK. This CDR3 comprises 14 residues. The CDR3 bases are TGTGCCAGCACCCGAGGGGGCGTCGGGGTGGAGCAGTACTTC. Protein sequence: CASTRGGVGVEQYF.

The V gene is TRBV4-1, the J gene TRBJ2-5; TRBD2 aligns across 9 bases. Germline-derived CDR1 and CDR2 are MGHRA and YSYEKL. The CDR3 covers 16 residues. Germline trimming cut 3 bases from V and 4 bases from J; bases unmatched to any gene: 9. The CDR3 nucleotides are TGCGCCAGCAGCCAGCCTTTCGGGCGGGGGGGAGAGACCCAGTACTTC. Its protein product is CASSQPFGRGGETQYF.

CDR3 nucleotide sequence: TGTGCCAGCAGCTTGAGAACTGAAGCTTTCTTT. It specifies CASSLRTEAFF. The V call is TRBV5-6, the J call TRBJ1-1; D is undetermined. The ends were cut back, 1 base at V and 5 bases at J, with 3 bases in the middle. The CDR3 runs to 11 residues. CDR1 and CDR2 from the germline V gene are SGHDT and YYEEEE.

This clone was seen a single time. This sequence joins TRBV6-1 and TRBJ1-2, with 9 bases identical to TRBD1. Germline V gene sequence: CDR1 MNHNS, CDR2 SASEGT. With 2 bases clipped from V and 5 bases from J, the junction kept 9 bases outside the gene matches. The CDR3 runs 16 residues. CDR3 nucleotides: TGTGCCAGCAGTGAATGGGCGGGACAGGGTATTTATGGCTACACCTTC. Its protein is CASSEWAGQGIYGYTF.

This sequence joins TRBV5-4 and TRBJ2-5; 7 bases line up with TRBD2. CDR3 length: 14 amino acids. The junction had 12 bases not matched to a gene; V was cut back by 10 bases and J by 3 bases. Germline CDR1 and CDR2: SGHNT and YYREEE (reference sequence). DNA for the CDR3: TGTGCCTTCCATCCGGGACTAACAAAAGAGACCCAGTACTTC. Encoded protein: CAFHPGLTKETQYF.